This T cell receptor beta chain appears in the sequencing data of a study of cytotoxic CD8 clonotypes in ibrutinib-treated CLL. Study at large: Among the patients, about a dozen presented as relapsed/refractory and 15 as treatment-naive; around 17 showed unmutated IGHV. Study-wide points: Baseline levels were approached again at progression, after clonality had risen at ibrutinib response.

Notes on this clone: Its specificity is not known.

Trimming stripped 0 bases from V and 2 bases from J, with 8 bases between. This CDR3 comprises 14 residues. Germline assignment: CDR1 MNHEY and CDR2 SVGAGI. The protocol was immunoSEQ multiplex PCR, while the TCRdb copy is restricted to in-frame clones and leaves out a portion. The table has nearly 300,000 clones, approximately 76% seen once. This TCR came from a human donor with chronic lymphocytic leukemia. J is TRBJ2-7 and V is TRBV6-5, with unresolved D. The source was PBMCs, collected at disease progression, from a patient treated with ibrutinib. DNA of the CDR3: TGTGCCAGCAGTTACTCGGGCGGAACCTACGAGCAGTACTTC. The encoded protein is CASSYSGGTYEQYF.